This T cell receptor (beta chain) emerged from a study of liver allograft versus peripheral blood T cells. About the study: Recipients' peripheral blood supplied the T cell receptor repertoires against which those in transplanted livers were compared. General observations from the study: Within liver allografts, T cell receptor repertoires were reportedly different from those in peripheral blood.

With respect to this clonotype: Antigen unknown.

The CDR3 spans 12 residues. V was clipped by 3 bases and J by 14 bases, with 11 bases between them. Germline CDR1 SGHTA, CDR2 FQGNSA. In TCRdb, the reads were re-called with MiXCR into one record per CDR3 protein. Counted here are about 14,000 distinct CDR3 sequences, more than 20% occurring once; the ten biggest clones make up approximately 5.5%. This chain links TRBV7-2 with TRBJ1-6; D remains unclear. The clonotype was recovered from a human patient who had a liver transplant. Some of the T cells might come from the graft donor. The CDR3 DNA reads TGTGCCAGCAGCTTCTCCGGCACGGCCCTCCACTTT. This translates into CASSFSGTALHF.